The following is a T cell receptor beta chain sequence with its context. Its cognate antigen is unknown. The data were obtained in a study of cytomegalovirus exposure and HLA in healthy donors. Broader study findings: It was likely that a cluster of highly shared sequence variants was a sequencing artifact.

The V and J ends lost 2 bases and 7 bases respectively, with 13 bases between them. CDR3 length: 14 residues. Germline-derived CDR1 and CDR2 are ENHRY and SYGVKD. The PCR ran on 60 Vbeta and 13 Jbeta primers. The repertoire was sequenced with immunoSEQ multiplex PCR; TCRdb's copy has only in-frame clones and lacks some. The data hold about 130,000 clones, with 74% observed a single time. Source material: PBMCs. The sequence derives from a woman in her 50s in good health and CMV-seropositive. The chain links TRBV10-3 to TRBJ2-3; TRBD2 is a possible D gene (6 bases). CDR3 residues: CAISEGTSPNTQYF. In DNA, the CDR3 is TGTGCCATCAGTGAGGGGACTTCGCCGAATACGCAGTATTTT.